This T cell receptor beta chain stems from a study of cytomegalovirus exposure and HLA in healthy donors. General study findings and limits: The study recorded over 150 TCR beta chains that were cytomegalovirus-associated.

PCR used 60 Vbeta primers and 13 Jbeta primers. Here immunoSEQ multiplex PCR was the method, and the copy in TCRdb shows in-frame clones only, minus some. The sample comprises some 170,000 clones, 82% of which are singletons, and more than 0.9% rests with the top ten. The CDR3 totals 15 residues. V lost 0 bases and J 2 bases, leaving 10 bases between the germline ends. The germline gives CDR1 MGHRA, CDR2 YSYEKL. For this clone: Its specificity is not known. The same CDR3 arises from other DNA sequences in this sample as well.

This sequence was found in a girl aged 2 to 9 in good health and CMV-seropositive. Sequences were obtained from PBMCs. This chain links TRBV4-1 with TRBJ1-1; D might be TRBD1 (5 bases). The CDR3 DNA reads TGCGCCAGCAGCCAAGATCGGGGGGGTAACACTGAAGCTTTCTTT. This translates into CASSQDRGGNTEAFF.